The T cell receptor beta chain described here comes from a study of blood T cell repertoires in COVID-19. Study context: PBMCs, B-cell-depleted T cells, or T cells provided the cDNA or gDNA that made up the material.

This clone was detected only a few times. Per the authors' pipeline: Estimates of nucleated cell counts were drawn from the amplification of reference gene primers. Profiled with immunoSEQ multiplex PCR; TCRdb holds only in-frame clones, not every one. V, J and clone size were drawn from that table, and D and trimming were deduced from the DNA. The repertoire holds approximately 220,000 clones, with roughly 90% as singletons. V shed 0 bases, J shed 1 base, and the junction held 4 bases outside the gene matches. The CDR3 extends over 16 amino acids. Per the germline V gene, CDR1 is SGDLS and CDR2 is YYNGEE.

This TCR was recovered from a woman in her twenties or thirties with acute COVID-19. This chain uses TRBV9 with TRBJ2-7, with TRBD2 matching 10 bases. The material sequenced was PBMCs or T cells enriched from blood (not recorded which). The chain's CDR3 is CASSVGSGGPSYEQYF. CDR3 nucleotides: TGTGCCAGCAGCGTAGGTAGCGGGGGGCCGTCCTACGAGCAGTACTTC.